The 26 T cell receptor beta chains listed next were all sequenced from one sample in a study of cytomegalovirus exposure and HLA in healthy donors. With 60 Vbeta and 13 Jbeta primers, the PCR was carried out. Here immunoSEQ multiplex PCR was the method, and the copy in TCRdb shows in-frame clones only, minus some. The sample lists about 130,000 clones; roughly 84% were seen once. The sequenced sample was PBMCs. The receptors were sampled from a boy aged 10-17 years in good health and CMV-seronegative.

The CDR3 sequence is CASSYSSGTGADTQYF. In nucleotides, the CDR3 is TGTGCCAGCAGTTACTCCTCCGGGACAGGGGCAGATACGCAGTATTTT. The chain carries TRBV6-5 and TRBJ2-3; 10 bases agree with TRBD1. The CDR3 runs 16 residues. The ends lost 0 bases at V and 4 bases at J; junction bases unmatched: 4. From germline, CDR1 is MNHEY and CDR2 SVGAGI.

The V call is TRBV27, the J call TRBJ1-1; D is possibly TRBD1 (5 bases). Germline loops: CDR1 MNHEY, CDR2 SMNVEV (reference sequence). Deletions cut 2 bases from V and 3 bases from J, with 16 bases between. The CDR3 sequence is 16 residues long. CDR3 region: CASSLGAGLLDTEAFF. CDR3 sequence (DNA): TGTGCCAGCAGTTTAGGGGCAGGGCTGTTGGACACTGAAGCTTTCTTT.

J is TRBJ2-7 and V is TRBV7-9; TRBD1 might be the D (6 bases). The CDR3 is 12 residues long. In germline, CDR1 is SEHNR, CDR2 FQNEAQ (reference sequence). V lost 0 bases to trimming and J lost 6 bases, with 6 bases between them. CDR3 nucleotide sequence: TGTGCCAGCAGCTTAGCCAGGGGCGAGCAGTACTTC. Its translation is CASSLARGEQYF.

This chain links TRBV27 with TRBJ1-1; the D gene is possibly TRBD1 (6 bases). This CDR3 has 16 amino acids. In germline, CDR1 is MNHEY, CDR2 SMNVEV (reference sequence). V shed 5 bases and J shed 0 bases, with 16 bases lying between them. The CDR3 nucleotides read TGTGCCAGCAGTCCTAGCTTTGGGGACATGAACACTGAAGCTTTCTTT. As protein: CASSPSFGDMNTEAFF.

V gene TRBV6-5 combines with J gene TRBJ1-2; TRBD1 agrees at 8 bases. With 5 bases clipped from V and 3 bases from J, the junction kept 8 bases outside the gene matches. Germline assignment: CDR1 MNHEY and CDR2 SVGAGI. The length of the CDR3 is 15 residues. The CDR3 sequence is CASSLDRGNHYGYTF. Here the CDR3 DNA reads TGTGCCAGCAGTCTCGACAGGGGCAATCACTATGGCTACACCTTC.

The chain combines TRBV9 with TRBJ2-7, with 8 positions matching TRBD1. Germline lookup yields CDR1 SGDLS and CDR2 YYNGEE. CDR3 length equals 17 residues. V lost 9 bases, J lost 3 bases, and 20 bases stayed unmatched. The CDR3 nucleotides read TGTGCCACCCTGACAGGGGCCGGTTTGATCCCTATCTACGAGCAGTACTTC. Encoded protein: CATLTGAGLIPIYEQYF. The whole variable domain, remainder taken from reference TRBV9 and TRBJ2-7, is DSGVTQTPKHLITATGQRVTLRCSPRSGDLSVYWYQQSLDQGLQFLIQYYNGEERAKGNILERFSAQQFPDLHSELNLSSLELGDSALYFCATLTGAGLIPIYEQYFGPGTRLTVT.

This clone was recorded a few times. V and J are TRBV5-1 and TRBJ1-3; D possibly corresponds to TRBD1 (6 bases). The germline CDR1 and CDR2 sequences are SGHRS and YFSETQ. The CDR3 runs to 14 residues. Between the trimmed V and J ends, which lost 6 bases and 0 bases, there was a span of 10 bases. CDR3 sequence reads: CASMGASSGNTIYF. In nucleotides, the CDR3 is TGCGCCAGCATGGGGGCCAGCTCTGGAAACACCATATATTTT.

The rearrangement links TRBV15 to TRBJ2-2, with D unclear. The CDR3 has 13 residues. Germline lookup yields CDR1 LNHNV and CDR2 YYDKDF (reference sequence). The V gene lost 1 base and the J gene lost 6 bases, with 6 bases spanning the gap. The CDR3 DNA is TGTGCCACCAGCAGAGGTATCTCCGGGGAGCTGTTTTTT. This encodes CATSRGISGELFF.

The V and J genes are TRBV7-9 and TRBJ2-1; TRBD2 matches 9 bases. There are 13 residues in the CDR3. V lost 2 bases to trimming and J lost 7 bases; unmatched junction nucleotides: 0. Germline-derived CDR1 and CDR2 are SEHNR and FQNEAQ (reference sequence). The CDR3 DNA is TGTGCCAGCAGCTTACTAGCGGGAAATGAGCAGTTCTTC. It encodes CASSLLAGNEQFF. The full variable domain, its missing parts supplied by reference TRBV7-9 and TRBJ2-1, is DTGVSQNPRHKITKRGQNVTFRCDPISEHNRLYWYRQTLGQGPEFLTYFQNEAQLEKSRLLSDRFSAERPKGSFSTLEIQRTEQGDSAMYLCASSLLAGNEQFFGPGTRLTVL.

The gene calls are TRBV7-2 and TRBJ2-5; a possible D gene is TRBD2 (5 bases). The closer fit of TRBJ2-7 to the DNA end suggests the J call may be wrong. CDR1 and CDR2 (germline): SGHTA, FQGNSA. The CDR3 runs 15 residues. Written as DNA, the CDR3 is TGTGCCAGCAGCTCCAGGCCGGGATTATCCTACGAGCAGTACTTC. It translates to CASSSRPGLSYEQYF.

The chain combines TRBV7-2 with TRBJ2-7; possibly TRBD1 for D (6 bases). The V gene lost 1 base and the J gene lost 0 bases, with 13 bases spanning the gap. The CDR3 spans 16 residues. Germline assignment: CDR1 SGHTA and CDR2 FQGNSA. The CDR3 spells CASSLVAGASSYEQYF. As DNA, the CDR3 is TGTGCCAGCAGCTTAGTCGCAGGGGCTAGCTCCTACGAGCAGTACTTC. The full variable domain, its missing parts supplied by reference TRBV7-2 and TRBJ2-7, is GAGVSQSPSNKVTEKGKDVELRCDPISGHTALYWYRQSLGQGLEFLIYFQGNSAPDKSGLPSDRFSAERTGGSVSTLTIQRTQQEDSAVYLCASSLVAGASSYEQYFGPGTRLTVT.

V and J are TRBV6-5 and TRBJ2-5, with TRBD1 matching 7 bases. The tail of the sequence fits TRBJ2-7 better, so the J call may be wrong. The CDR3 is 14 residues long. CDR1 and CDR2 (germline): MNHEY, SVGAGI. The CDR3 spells CASSYPDREYEQYF. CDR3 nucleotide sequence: TGTGCCAGCAGTTACCCTGACAGGGAATACGAGCAGTACTTC.

Here the CDR3 reads CSVEGTDRPYEQYF. CDR3 DNA: TGCAGCGTTGAAGGGACAGACCGGCCCTACGAGCAGTACTTC. The rearrangement links TRBV29-1 to TRBJ2-7; possibly TRBD1 for D (6 bases). Germline-derived CDR1 and CDR2 are SQVTM and ANQGSEA. Deletions cut 1 base from V and 2 bases from J, with 12 bases between. This CDR3 contains 14 residues.

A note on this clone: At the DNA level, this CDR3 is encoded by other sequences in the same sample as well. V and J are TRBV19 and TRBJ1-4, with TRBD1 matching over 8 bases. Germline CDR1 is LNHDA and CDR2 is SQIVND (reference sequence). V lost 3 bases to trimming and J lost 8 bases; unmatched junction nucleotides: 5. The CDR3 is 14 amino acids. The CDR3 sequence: CASSIGQGREKLFF. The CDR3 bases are TGTGCCAGTAGTATTGGACAGGGACGGGAAAAACTGTTTTTT.

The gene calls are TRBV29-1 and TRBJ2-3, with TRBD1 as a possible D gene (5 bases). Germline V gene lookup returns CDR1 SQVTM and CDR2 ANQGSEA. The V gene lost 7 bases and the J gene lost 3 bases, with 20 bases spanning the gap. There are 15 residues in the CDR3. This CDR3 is CSGRIAGIFTDTQYF. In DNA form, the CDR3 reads TGCAGCGGACGGATAGCAGGGATTTTTACAGATACGCAGTATTTT.

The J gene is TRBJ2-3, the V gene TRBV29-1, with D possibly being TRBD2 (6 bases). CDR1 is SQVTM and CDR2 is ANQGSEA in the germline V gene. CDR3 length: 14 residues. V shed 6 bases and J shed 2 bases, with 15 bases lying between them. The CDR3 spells CSVVPGLNTDTQYF. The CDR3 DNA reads TGCAGCGTAGTACCGGGACTTAACACAGATACGCAGTATTTT.

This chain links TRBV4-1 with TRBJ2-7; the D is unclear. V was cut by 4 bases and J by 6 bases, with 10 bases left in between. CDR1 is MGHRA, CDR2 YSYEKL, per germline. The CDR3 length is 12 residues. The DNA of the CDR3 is TGCGCCAGCAGCCGAAACTCCGGCGAGCAGTACTTC. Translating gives CASSRNSGEQYF.

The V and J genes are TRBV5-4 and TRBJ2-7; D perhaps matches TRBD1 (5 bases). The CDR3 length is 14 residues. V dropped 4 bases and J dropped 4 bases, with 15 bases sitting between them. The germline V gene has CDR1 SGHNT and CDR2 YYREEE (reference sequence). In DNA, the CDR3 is TGTGCCAGCAGCGTGGAGACAGCAAGTTACGAGCAGTACTTC. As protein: CASSVETASYEQYF.

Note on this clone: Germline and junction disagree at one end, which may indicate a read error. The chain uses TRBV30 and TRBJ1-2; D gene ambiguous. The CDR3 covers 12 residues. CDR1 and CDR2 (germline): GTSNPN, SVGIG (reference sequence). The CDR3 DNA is TGTGCCTGGAGTGTGAACAGATATGGCTACCCCTTC. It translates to CAWSVNRYGYPF.

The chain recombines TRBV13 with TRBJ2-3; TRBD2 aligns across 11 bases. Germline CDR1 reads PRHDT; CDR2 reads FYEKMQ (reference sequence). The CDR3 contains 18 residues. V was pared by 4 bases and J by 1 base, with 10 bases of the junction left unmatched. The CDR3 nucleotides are TGTGCCAGCAGCTCCCGGGCTAGCGGGAGGAGGGGCACAGATACGCAGTATTTT. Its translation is CASSSRASGRRGTDTQYF.

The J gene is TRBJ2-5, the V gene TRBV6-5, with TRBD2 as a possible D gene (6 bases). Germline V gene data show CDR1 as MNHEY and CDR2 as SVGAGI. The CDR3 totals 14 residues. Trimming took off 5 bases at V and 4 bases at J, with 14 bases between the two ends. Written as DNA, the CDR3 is TGTGCCAGCAGTCTCGGACTATACGCAGAGACCCAGTACTTC. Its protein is CASSLGLYAETQYF.

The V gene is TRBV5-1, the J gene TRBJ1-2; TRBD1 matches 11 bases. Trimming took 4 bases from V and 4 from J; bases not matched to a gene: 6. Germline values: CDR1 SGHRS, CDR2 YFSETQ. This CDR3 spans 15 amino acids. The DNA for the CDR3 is TGCGCCAGCAGCCCCACCGGGACAGGGGGCTATGGCTACACCTTC. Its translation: CASSPTGTGGYGYTF. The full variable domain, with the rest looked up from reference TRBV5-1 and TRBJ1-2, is KAGVTQTPRYLIKTRGQQVTLSCSPISGHRSVSWYQQTPGQGLQFLFEYFSETQRNKGNFPGRFSGRQFSNSRSEMNVSTLELGDSALYLCASSPTGTGGYGYTFGSGTRLTVV.

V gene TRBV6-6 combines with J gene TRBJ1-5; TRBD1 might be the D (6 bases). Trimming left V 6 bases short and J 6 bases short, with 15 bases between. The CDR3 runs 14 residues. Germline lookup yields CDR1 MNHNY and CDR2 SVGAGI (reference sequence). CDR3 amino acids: CASSHGGGGQPQHF. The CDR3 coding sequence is TGTGCCAGCAGCCACGGGGGGGGCGGTCAGCCCCAGCATTTT.

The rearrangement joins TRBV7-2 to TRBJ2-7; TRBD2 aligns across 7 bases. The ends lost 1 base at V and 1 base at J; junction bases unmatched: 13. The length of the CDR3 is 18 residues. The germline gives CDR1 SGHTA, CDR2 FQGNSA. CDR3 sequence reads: CASSLVGSGGLTSYEQYF. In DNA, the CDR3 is TGTGCCAGCAGCTTAGTTGGGTCGGGAGGCCTAACTTCCTACGAGCAGTACTTC.

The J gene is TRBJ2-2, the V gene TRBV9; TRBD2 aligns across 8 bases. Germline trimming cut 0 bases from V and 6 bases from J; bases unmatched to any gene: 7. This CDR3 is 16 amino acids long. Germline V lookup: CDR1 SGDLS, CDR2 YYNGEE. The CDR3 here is CASSVADGRVSGELFF. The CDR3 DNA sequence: TGTGCCAGCAGCGTAGCTGACGGGAGGGTATCCGGGGAGCTGTTTTTT.

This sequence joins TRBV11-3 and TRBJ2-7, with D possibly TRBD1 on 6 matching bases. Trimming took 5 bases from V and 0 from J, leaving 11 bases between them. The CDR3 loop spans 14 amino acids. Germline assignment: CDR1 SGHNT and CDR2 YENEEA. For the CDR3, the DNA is TGTGCCAGCAGCCAACGGGACAACTCCTACGAGCAGTACTTC. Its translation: CASSQRDNSYEQYF.